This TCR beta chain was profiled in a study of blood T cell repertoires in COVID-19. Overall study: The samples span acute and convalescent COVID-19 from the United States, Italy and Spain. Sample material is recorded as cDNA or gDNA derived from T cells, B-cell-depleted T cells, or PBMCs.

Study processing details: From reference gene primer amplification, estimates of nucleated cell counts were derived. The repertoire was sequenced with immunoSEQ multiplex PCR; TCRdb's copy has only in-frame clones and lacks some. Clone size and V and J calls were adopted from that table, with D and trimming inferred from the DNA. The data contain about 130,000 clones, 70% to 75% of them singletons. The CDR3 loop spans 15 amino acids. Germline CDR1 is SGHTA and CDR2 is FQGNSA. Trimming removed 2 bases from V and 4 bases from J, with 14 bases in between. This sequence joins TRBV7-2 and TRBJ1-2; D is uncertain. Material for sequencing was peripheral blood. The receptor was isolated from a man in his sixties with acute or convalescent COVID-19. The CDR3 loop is CASSLSTGLSYGYTF. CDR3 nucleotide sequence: TGTGCCAGCAGCTTAAGTACTGGACTGAGCTATGGCTACACCTTC.